Each of the 17 T cell receptor beta chains below was sequenced from the same sample in a study of CD8 T cells in ankylosing spondylitis. A single record per CDR3 protein comes from TCRdb applying MiXCR to the 5' RACE reads. The sample has hundreds of thousands of distinct CDR3 sequences; roughly 20% are singletons. Sequenced sample: blood, either unsorted or a sorted T cell fraction (not recorded which). The receptors shown here come from a male donor with ankylosing spondylitis or in good health (not recorded which).

This sequence joins TRBV3-1 and TRBJ2-1; D may match TRBD1 or TRBD2 (5 bases each). Trimming shortened V by 4 bases and J by 7 bases, and 17 bases separated the two germline ends. There are 15 residues in the CDR3. Germline CDR1 and CDR2: LGHDT and YNNKEL (reference sequence). CDR3 loop: CASSPRGPTSNEQFF. The CDR3 DNA follows: TGTGCCAGCAGCCCACGGGGACCAACATCTAATGAGCAGTTCTTC.

The sample holds a few counts of this clonotype. This chain uses TRBV2 with TRBJ1-2, with D possibly TRBD1 on 6 matching bases. There are 14 residues in the CDR3. With 6 bases removed from V and 5 bases from J, the gap between germline ends came to 16 bases. Germline CDR1 is SNHLY and CDR2 is FYNNEI. The CDR3 DNA reads TGTGCCAGCAGCCTGGGGGGCTCCCATTATGGCTACACCTTC. It yields the protein CASSLGGSHYGYTF.

The CDR3 coding sequence is TGTGCCAGCAGTGAACAGGGGCCTTTTGGGGGCAATGAGCAGTTCTTC. Protein sequence: CASSEQGPFGGNEQFF. The V and J genes are TRBV6-1 and TRBJ2-1; maybe TRBD1 (6 bases). The CDR3 is 16 amino acids. Trimming shortened V by 2 bases and J by 6 bases, and 17 bases separated the two germline ends. Germline V gene lookup returns CDR1 MNHNS and CDR2 SASEGT.

This clonotype was picked up a small number of times. The chain couples TRBV7-8 to TRBJ2-1; D might be TRBD1 or TRBD2, each matching 5 bases. Trimming pared 3 bases from V and 7 bases from J, leaving 19 bases between. CDR1 SGHVS and CDR2 FQNEAQ come from the germline V gene. This CDR3 has 16 amino acids. The CDR3 DNA follows: TGTGCCAGCAGCTTTGGGGACGACTATCGGCTTAATGAGCAGTTCTTC. Translation gives CASSFGDDYRLNEQFF.

This chain links TRBV7-2 with TRBJ2-1, with 12 bases fitting TRBD2. Germline V gene lookup returns CDR1 SGHTA and CDR2 FQGNSA. J was trimmed by 8 bases and V by 2 bases; bases with no gene match: 4. This CDR3 contains 15 residues. CDR3 sequence reads: CASSLWLAGGHEQFF. CDR3 DNA sequence: TGTGCCAGCAGCTTATGGCTAGCGGGGGGGCATGAGCAGTTCTTC. The whole variable domain, filled in from reference TRBV7-2 and TRBJ2-1, reads GAGVSQSPSNKVTEKGKDVELRCDPISGHTALYWYRQSLGQGLEFLIYFQGNSAPDKSGLPSDRFSAERTGGSVSTLTIQRTQQEDSAVYLCASSLWLAGGHEQFFGPGTRLTVL.

This chain links TRBV4-1 with TRBJ2-1; TRBD2 matches at 13 bases. CDR3 size: 16 residues. Germline V gives CDR1 MGHRA, CDR2 YSYEKL. V lost 0 bases to trimming and J lost 6 bases; unmatched junction nucleotides: 2. As DNA, the CDR3 is TGCGCCAGCAGCCAAGAAACTAGCGGGGGGGCCAATGAGCAGTTCTTC. Protein product: CASSQETSGGANEQFF.

The sample holds one count of this clonotype. This chain connects TRBV19 to TRBJ1-5, with 8 bases aligning to TRBD1. V gave up 10 bases and J gave up 4 bases; unmatched junction bases: 9. The germline V gene has CDR1 LNHDA and CDR2 SQIVND (reference sequence). CDR3 length: 14 amino acids. The CDR3 loop is CATSPGTGNQPQHF. The DNA for the CDR3 is TGTGCCACTAGCCCCGGGACAGGAAATCAGCCCCAGCATTTT.

This clonotype appeared a few times. The chain uses TRBV29-1 and TRBJ2-2; D gene ambiguous. Trimming removed 4 bases from V and 4 bases from J, with 10 bases in between. The germline V gene encodes CDR1 SQVTM and CDR2 ANQGSEA. There are 13 residues in the CDR3. The CDR3 DNA is TGCAGCGTTGGTCCGACGGGCACCGGGGAGCTGTTTTTT. Its translation: CSVGPTGTGELFF.

The V call is TRBV3-1, the J call TRBJ2-1, with 7 bases fitting TRBD1. The CDR3 totals 16 residues. With 4 bases clipped from V and 5 bases from J, the junction kept 11 bases outside the gene matches. Germline-derived CDR1 and CDR2 are LGHDT and YNNKEL (reference sequence). CDR3: CASSLTGDRLNNEQFF. The CDR3 nucleotides are TGTGCCAGCAGCCTGACTGGGGACAGACTTAACAATGAGCAGTTCTTC.

The table lists this clonotype with a few counts. This chain joins TRBV28 and TRBJ2-3; the match to TRBD1 covers 10 bases. This CDR3 contains 15 residues. The germline V gene has CDR1 MDHEN and CDR2 SYDVKM. The junction had 7 bases not matched to a gene; V was cut back by 5 bases and J by 5 bases. The CDR3 sequence: CASSADRGRRDTQYF. The CDR3 coding sequence is TGTGCCAGCAGTGCCGACAGGGGGCGTAGAGATACGCAGTATTTT.

V usage is TRBV10-3 and J usage is TRBJ1-1, with no clear D. CDR1 ENHRY and CDR2 SYGVKD come from the germline V gene. The germline V and J ends were trimmed by 5 bases and 0 bases, with 10 bases remaining between them. The CDR3 is 14 amino acids. CDR3 bases: TGTGCCATCAGTCAAGACGGAATGAACACTGAAGCTTTCTTT. This sequence encodes CAISQDGMNTEAFF.

The count of this clonotype is one. The V and J genes are TRBV7-6 and TRBJ2-4; D possibly uses TRBD1 or TRBD2 (5 bases each). The CDR3 consists of 13 residues. With 5 bases removed from V and 9 bases from J, the gap between germline ends came to 14 bases. Germline-derived CDR1 and CDR2 are SGHVS and FNYEAQ. In nucleotides, the CDR3 is TGTGCCAGCAGCCCACGGGACGCGAGCATTCAGTACTTC. It translates to CASSPRDASIQYF.

V is TRBV4-1 and J is TRBJ2-5; 12 bases are a match to TRBD2. The CDR3 spans 16 residues. CDR1 MGHRA and CDR2 YSYEKL come from the germline V gene. With 4 bases clipped from V and 2 bases from J, the junction kept 5 bases outside the gene matches. The CDR3 sequence: CASSRRLAGEQETQYF. CDR3 bases: TGCGCCAGCAGCCGAAGACTAGCGGGGGAACAAGAGACCCAGTACTTC.

The rearrangement joins TRBV2 to TRBJ1-1, with D unresolved. Between the trimmed V and J ends, which lost 7 bases and 4 bases, there was a span of 13 bases. CDR1 and CDR2 (germline): SNHLY, FYNNEI. The CDR3 is made up of 13 amino acids. The CDR3 DNA is TGTGCCAGCATCATCTGGGTGGGCACTGAAGCTTTCTTT. Translating gives CASIIWVGTEAFF. Variable domain in full (rest from reference TRBV2 and TRBJ1-1): EPEVTQTPSHQVTQMGQEVILRCVPISNHLYFYWYRQILGQKVEFLVSFYNNEISEKSEIFDDQFSVERPDGSNFTLKIRSTKLEDSAMYFCASIIWVGTEAFFGQGTRLTVV.

V gene TRBV10-3 combines with J gene TRBJ2-3, with 7 bases identical to TRBD2. The CDR3 has 16 residues. With V trimmed by 0 bases and J by 2 bases, 5 bases remained unmatched. CDR1 and CDR2 from the germline V gene are ENHRY and SYGVKD. The CDR3 sequence is CAISESGRGSTDTQYF. CDR3 DNA: TGTGCCATCAGTGAGTCTGGGCGGGGGTCCACAGATACGCAGTATTTT.

J is TRBJ2-7 and V is TRBV12-3 or TRBV12-4; D is ambiguous. V shed 7 bases and J shed 2 bases, with 18 bases lying between them. This CDR3 contains 15 residues. This CDR3 is CASTHWGERAYEQYF. The CDR3 region has the DNA TGTGCCAGCACCCATTGGGGTGAAAGGGCCTACGAGCAGTACTTC.

This clonotype has only a few counts. The genes are TRBV28 and TRBJ2-7; D is ambiguous. Trimming took off 3 bases at V and 4 bases at J, with 13 bases between the two ends. This CDR3 is 14 amino acids long. The V gene's germline CDR1 is MDHEN and CDR2 SYDVKM. The chain's CDR3 is CASSLRLVGYEQYF. As DNA, the CDR3 is TGTGCCAGCAGTTTGAGGCTGGTGGGGTACGAGCAGTACTTC.